This T cell receptor beta chain was recovered during a study of neurological immune-mediated disorders. Findings of the study overall: One cluster of related CDR3 sequences contained, by phylogenetic grouping, the repertoires of 18 of 34 multiple sclerosis patients and formed a possible signature. Among expanded clones, no CDR3 amino acid sequences were shared across subjects, a pattern suggesting private repertoires in all groups. Falling below healthy controls, multiple sclerosis showed the least TCR clonal expansion, while HTLV-1-associated myelopathy showed the most.

V lost 5 bases, J lost 8 bases, and 10 bases stayed unmatched. CDR3 length: 16 residues. Germline V gene sequence: CDR1 SGHTA, CDR2 FQGNSA. Unsorted libraries were generated from 2 million PBMCs held at -80 degrees C. TCRdb re-called the 5' RACE reads with MiXCR, one entry per CDR3 protein. The profile shows about 120,000 distinct CDR3 sequences, approximately 3.2% of them singletons. This clonotype was seen ten or more times. The antigen is not known. Sample: PBMCs. The chain uses TRBV7-2 and TRBJ2-2; 11 bases are shared with TRBD2. This sequence originates from a woman under 40 with multiple sclerosis. For the CDR3, the DNA is TGTGCCAGCAGCCCTGAGACTAGCGGGATCGCGGGGGAGCTGTTTTTT. Translation gives CASSPETSGIAGELFF.